This is a list of T cell receptor beta chains from one sample in a study of T-cell memory formation after mild COVID-19. TCRdb fed the 5' RACE reads into MiXCR, producing one record per CDR3 protein. The table records just under 150,000 distinct CDR3 sequences, roughly 6.3% of them present only once. Sequenced: PBMCs or a T cell subset sorted from them (not recorded which). The receptor set was obtained from an adult woman who had mild COVID-19 (a few samples of this study predate the infection). Cell type and time point are not known. Both conserved end residues are part of each CDR3. The order of the fields is V gene, clone size, J gene, D gene, CDR3 protein, CDR3 DNA. D genes are given only for firm matches. Not every row has a clone size; where given, it reads once, few, many or a size class.

>TRBV7-2|many|TRBJ2-5|-
CASSLGAVETQYF
TGTGCCAGCAGCTTAGGGGCCGTAGAGACCCAGTACTTC
>TRBV5-1|-|TRBJ2-5|TRBD2
CASSLVAGGLSETQYF
TGCGCCAGCAGCTTGGTAGCGGGGGGGCTTTCGGAGACCCAGTACTTC
>TRBV15|many|TRBJ2-7|TRBD2
CATSRESAGVFEQYF
TGTGCCACCAGCAGAGAGTCTGCGGGAGTCTTCGAGCAGTACTTC
>TRBV29-1|-|TRBJ2-1|-
CSVVVRGFYNEQFF
TGCAGCGTCGTCGTTCGGGGCTTTTACAATGAGCAGTTCTTC
>TRBV7-2|-|TRBJ2-1|-
CASSLTVYNEQFF
TGTGCCAGCAGCTTGACCGTTTACAATGAGCAGTTCTTC
>TRBV5-6|many|TRBJ2-7|TRBD1
CASSLGVRTGDNSYF
TGTGCCAGCAGCTTGGGGGTAAGGACAGGGGATAATTCGTACTTC
>TRBV20-1|few|TRBJ1-6|-
CSASFSQGSLNSPLHF
TGCAGTGCTAGTTTTTCCCAGGGGTCCCTTAATTCACCCCTCCACTTT
>TRBV6-2/TRBV6-3|-|TRBJ2-6|-
CASSQTRSGANVLTF
TGTGCCAGCTCCCAGACCCGCTCTGGGGCCAACGTCCTGACTTTC
>TRBV24-1|many|TRBJ2-1|-
CATSKHTGEQFF
TGTGCCACCTCTAAACATACAGGGGAGCAGTTCTTC
>TRBV27|few|TRBJ2-1|TRBD2
CASSSTSGSPYNEQFF
TGTGCCAGCAGTTCTACGAGCGGGAGCCCGTACAATGAGCAGTTCTTC
>TRBV27|many|TRBJ1-1|-
CASSYQASGNTEAFF
TGTGCCAGCAGTTACCAGGCGTCCGGGAACACTGAAGCTTTCTTT
>TRBV5-1|-|TRBJ2-1|-
CASSLLRGGTLGDEQFF
TGCGCCAGCAGCCTTTTAAGGGGGGGGACCCTTGGCGATGAGCAGTTCTTC
>TRBV5-1|many|TRBJ1-6|TRBD1
CASSQDPGQGNSPLHF
TGCGCCAGCAGCCAAGATCCGGGACAGGGAAATTCACCCCTCCACTTT
>TRBV7-9|few|TRBJ2-5|TRBD1
CASSLGRRQGPQETQYF
TGTGCCAGCAGCTTAGGCAGGAGACAGGGACCGCAAGAGACCCAGTACTTC
>TRBV27|many|TRBJ2-7|TRBD1
CASSLTWDSSYEQYF
TGTGCCAGCAGTCTGACGTGGGACAGCTCCTACGAGCAGTACTTC
>TRBV9|many|TRBJ1-6|-
CASSPLIKYNSPLHF
TGTGCCAGCAGCCCCCTCATTAAGTATAATTCACCCCTCCACTTT
>TRBV20-1|many|TRBJ2-4|TRBD1
CSASATGGRNIQYF
TGCAGTGCTAGTGCTACAGGGGGCAGGAACATTCAGTACTTC
>TRBV7-9|few|TRBJ2-1|TRBD2
CASSLKREGGEQFF
TGTGCCAGCAGCTTGAAGCGGGAGGGGGGTGAGCAGTTCTTC
>TRBV5-1|few|TRBJ1-6|TRBD1
CASREGASNSPLHF
TGCGCCAGCAGGGAGGGGGCCTCTAATTCACCCCTCCACTTT